The 12 T cell receptor beta chains reported below all come from one sample, sequenced in a study of blood T cell repertoires in COVID-19. Sequencing was performed with immunoSEQ multiplex PCR; in TCRdb, only in-frame clones are kept and a portion is missing. The sample has approximately 150,000 clones; roughly 84% are singletons. Sequenced material: peripheral blood. These receptors came from a man in his thirties or forties with COVID-19, enrolled during active disease.

The rearrangement uses TRBV9 and TRBJ2-1, with D tentatively TRBD2 (6 bases). Germline loops: CDR1 SGDLS, CDR2 YYNGEE. The CDR3 spans 14 residues. Deletions cut 3 bases from V and 4 bases from J, with 11 bases between. The CDR3 sequence: CASSEGGGYNEQFF. In DNA form, the CDR3 reads TGTGCCAGCAGCGAGGGAGGCGGATACAATGAGCAGTTCTTC.

V gene TRBV5-1 combines with J gene TRBJ2-3; 12 bases are a match to TRBD2. The CDR3 loop spans 20 amino acids. J gave up 0 bases and V 5 bases, and 16 bases lay outside the gene matches. From germline, CDR1 is SGHRS and CDR2 YFSETQ. The CDR3, as DNA: TGCGCCAGCAGAATGAGGTTCGGGACTAGCGGGCATTCTAGCACAGATACGCAGTATTTT. Residues: CASRMRFGTSGHSSTDTQYF.

This sequence joins TRBV7-9 and TRBJ1-5, with D unclear. Trimming pared 7 bases from V and 6 bases from J, leaving 13 bases between. CDR3 length equals 13 residues. The V gene's germline CDR1 is SEHNR and CDR2 FQNEAQ (reference sequence). The CDR3, as DNA: TGTGCCAGCACGTCGAGCCCACTTCAGCCCCAGCATTTT. Protein: CASTSSPLQPQHF.

V and J are TRBV28 and TRBJ2-7; 8 nucleotides align to TRBD1. After removal of 7 bases from V and 2 bases from J, the junction contained 10 bases not matched to a gene. The CDR3 extends over 15 amino acids. Germline values: CDR1 MDHEN, CDR2 SYDVKM. In DNA form, the CDR3 reads TGTGCCAGCAACCAGCCCGGGACAGGCACCTACGAGCAGTACTTC. Encoded protein: CASNQPGTGTYEQYF.

As DNA, the CDR3 is TGTGCCAGCAGCCCGGCAGGGATCTATGGCTACACCTTC. Encoded protein: CASSPAGIYGYTF. The chain combines TRBV7-2 with TRBJ1-2; weak D call: TRBD1 (5 bases). The V and J ends lost 5 bases and 4 bases respectively, with 11 bases between them. Per the germline V gene, CDR1 is SGHTA and CDR2 is FQGNSA. This CDR3 contains 13 residues.

The rearrangement links TRBV5-1 to TRBJ2-5, with TRBD1 identical over 9 bases. Trimming at V came to 6 bases and at J to 4 bases, leaving 10 bases not matched to a gene. The CDR3 contains 15 residues. Germline CDR1 is SGHRS and CDR2 is YFSETQ. The CDR3 bases are TGCGCCAGCACCAAAGGACAGGGGACTTTAGAGACCCAGTACTTC. This translates into CASTKGQGTLETQYF.

The rearrangement uses TRBV19 and TRBJ2-5, with D possibly matching TRBD1 (5 bases). The CDR3 spans 14 residues. Germline assignment: CDR1 LNHDA and CDR2 SQIVND (reference sequence). Trimming left V 5 bases short and J 2 bases short, with 12 bases between. The CDR3 sequence is CASSSSQVQETQYF. CDR3 nucleotides: TGTGCCAGTAGTTCCTCACAGGTTCAAGAGACCCAGTACTTC.

This chain links TRBV14 with TRBJ1-1, with 11 bases matching TRBD1. V trimming: 1 base; J trimming: 5 bases; junction bases outside the gene matches: 9. Germline V CDR1 and CDR2: SGHDN, FVKESK. This CDR3 has 17 amino acids. The CDR3 bases are TGTGCCAGCAGCCAAGGTCGGGACAGGGGGATGGGGACTGAAGCTTTCTTT. As protein: CASSQGRDRGMGTEAFF. Based on the CDR3 plus reference TRBV14 and TRBJ1-1, the full variable domain is EAGVTQFPSHSVIEKGQTVTLRCDPISGHDNLYWYRRVMGKEIKFLLHFVKESKQDESGMPNNRFLAERTGGTYSTLKVQPAELEDSGVYFCASSQGRDRGMGTEAFFGQGTRLTVV.

The rearrangement uses TRBV5-5 and TRBJ2-5, with 11 bases that match TRBD1. J was trimmed by 5 bases and V by 4 bases; bases with no gene match: 10. Per the germline V gene, CDR1 is SGHKS and CDR2 is YYEKEE (reference sequence). This CDR3 is built from 16 residues. The CDR3 region is CASSPRDRGFMETQYF. The CDR3 DNA follows: TGTGCCAGCAGCCCCCGGGACAGGGGGTTCATGGAGACCCAGTACTTC.

The genes are TRBV28 and TRBJ2-7; D possibly corresponds to TRBD2 (5 bases). Trimming took 11 bases from V and 0 from J, leaving 11 bases between them. CDR1 is MDHEN and CDR2 is SYDVKM in the germline V gene. The CDR3 covers 12 residues. The chain's CDR3 is CAGAASSYEQYF. In DNA form, the CDR3 reads TGTGCCGGAGCGGCCAGCTCCTACGAGCAGTACTTC.

The chain couples TRBV4-1 to TRBJ1-1; possible D gene TRBD1, 6 bases. Between the trimmed V and J ends, which lost 2 bases and 1 base, there was a span of 11 bases. The CDR3 contains 15 residues. Looked up from germline, CDR1 is MGHRA and CDR2 is YSYEKL. For the CDR3, the DNA is TGCGCCAGCAGCCAACACAGGGAACCGAACACTGAAGCTTTCTTT. Residues: CASSQHREPNTEAFF.

The rearrangement links TRBV5-3 to TRBJ1-2; D is perhaps TRBD1 (5 bases). TRBV5-3 carries the ORF label, with uncertain function. Trimming stripped 7 bases from V and 2 bases from J, with 15 bases between. The CDR3 is made up of 14 amino acids. In DNA form, the CDR3 reads TGTGCCAGAGTCAAGGACACAAAGAACTATGGCTACACCTTC. It yields the protein CARVKDTKNYGYTF.